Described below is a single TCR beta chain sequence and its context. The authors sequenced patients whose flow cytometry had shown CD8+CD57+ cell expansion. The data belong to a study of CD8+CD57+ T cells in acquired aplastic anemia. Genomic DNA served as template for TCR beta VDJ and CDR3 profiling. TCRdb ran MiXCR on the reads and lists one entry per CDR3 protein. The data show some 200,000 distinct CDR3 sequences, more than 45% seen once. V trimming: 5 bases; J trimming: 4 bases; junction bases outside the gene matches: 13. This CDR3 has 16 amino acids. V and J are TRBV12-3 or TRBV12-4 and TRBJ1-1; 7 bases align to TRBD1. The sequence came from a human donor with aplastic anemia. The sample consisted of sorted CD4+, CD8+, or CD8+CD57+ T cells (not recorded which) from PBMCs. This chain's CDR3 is CASSLHQTGLGTEAFF. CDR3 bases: TGTGCCAGCAGTCTCCACCAGACAGGGTTGGGCACTGAAGCTTTCTTT.